This TCR beta chain was captured in a study of CD8+CD57+ T cells in acquired aplastic anemia. Study at large: Mean DNA quantity obtained from sorted CD4+ and CD8+ cells was around 2.9 ug.

Sequencing involved patients with CD8+CD57+ cell expansion previously shown by flow cytometry. Each of the patients presented with severe acquired aplastic anemia. TCR beta VDJ and CDR3 profiling used genomic DNA as template. TCRdb reprocessed the reads via MiXCR and lists one record per CDR3 protein. The sample has 180,000 or so distinct CDR3 sequences, roughly 50% seen once. General study results and limits: Found in both controls and patients were 25 to 35 CD8+ CDR3 sequences.

This clonotype was recorded many times. No antigen is known for it. V dropped 3 bases and J dropped 15 bases, with 12 bases sitting between them. Germline V gene data show CDR1 as SNHLY and CDR2 as FYNNEI. This CDR3 has 11 residues. The source material was sorted CD4+, CD8+, or CD8+CD57+ T cells (not recorded which) from PBMCs. The chain is built from TRBV2 and TRBJ2-1; perhaps TRBD2 as D (6 bases). The TCR was taken from a human donor with aplastic anemia. The CDR3 region has the DNA TGTGCCAGCAGTGAGGGAGGCGGATCGTTCTTC. Protein sequence: CASSEGGGSFF.